One and the same sample provided the 24 T cell receptor beta chains below, sequenced in a study of lymphopenia after photon versus proton radiotherapy. Generated by immunoSEQ multiplex PCR, the TCRdb table keeps only in-frame clones and is missing some. The table has roughly 150,000 clones, more than 85% seen once; the top ten hold 4% to 5%. This material consisted of peripheral blood, taken from a patient treated with photon-based radiotherapy. The receptors originated from a man in his fifties or sixties with gastric cancer.

This chain uses TRBV29-1 with TRBJ2-7, with D possibly called TRBD1 or TRBD2 (5 bases each). The ends were cut back, 7 bases at V and 0 bases at J, with 13 bases in the middle. CDR3 length equals 13 residues. The V gene's germline CDR1 is SQVTM and CDR2 ANQGSEA. Here the CDR3 DNA reads TGCAGCGCCTCTGAGGGGAGCTCCTACGAGCAGTACTTC. Its protein product is CSASEGSSYEQYF.

This clone was detected a few times. This chain joins TRBV6-1 and TRBJ2-7, with D perhaps being TRBD1 or TRBD2 (5 bases each). Trimming cost V 4 bases and J 2 bases, with 18 bases left between them. This CDR3 is 16 amino acids long. The germline CDR1 and CDR2 sequences are MNHNS and SASEGT. DNA for the CDR3: TGTGCCAGCAGTGGATGGGGGACCGATCATCCCTACGAGCAGTACTTC. It codes for CASSGWGTDHPYEQYF.

This clone appeared a single time. The chain combines TRBV30 with TRBJ2-2; 7 bases are shared with TRBD1. Germline CDR1 and CDR2: GTSNPN and SVGIG (reference sequence). V dropped 3 bases and J dropped 0; count of bases not matched to a gene: 4. CDR3 length equals 15 residues. In nucleotides, the CDR3 is TGTGCCTGGAGAGCCGGGACAGCGAACACCGGGGAGCTGTTTTTT. Its translation is CAWRAGTANTGELFF.

The chain uses TRBV30 and TRBJ2-3; 12 bases agree with TRBD2. V shed 3 bases and J 0 bases; nucleotides not matched to a gene: 13. Germline lookup yields CDR1 GTSNPN and CDR2 SVGIG (reference sequence). CDR3 size: 19 residues. Here the CDR3 reads CAWRGASGRVSTSTDTQYF. CDR3 nucleotides: TGTGCCTGGAGGGGGGCTAGCGGGAGGGTTTCTACTAGCACAGATACGCAGTATTTT.

Only one count was recorded for this clone. The chain couples TRBV9 to TRBJ1-3; maybe TRBD1 (5 bases). Trimming took off 1 base at V and 0 bases at J, with 11 bases between the two ends. Germline V gene lookup returns CDR1 SGDLS and CDR2 YYNGEE. CDR3 length: 16 residues. CDR3: CASSVRGPSSGNTIYF. CDR3 bases: TGTGCCAGCAGCGTAAGGGGACCGAGCTCTGGAAACACCATATATTTT.

V is TRBV27 and J is TRBJ2-1; 7 positions match TRBD1. Germline values: CDR1 MNHEY, CDR2 SMNVEV (reference sequence). Trimming at V came to 8 bases and at J to 4 bases, leaving 11 bases not matched to a gene. There are 15 residues in the CDR3. The CDR3 region is CASQSDRAFYNEQFF. The CDR3 DNA sequence: TGTGCCAGCCAGTCCGACAGGGCATTTTACAATGAGCAGTTCTTC.

The CDR3 coding sequence is TGTGCCAGCAGTTTATCGGCGGGTCACTACGAGCAGTACTTC. Amino acid sequence: CASSLSAGHYEQYF. This chain joins TRBV27 and TRBJ2-7, with D possibly matching TRBD2 (5 bases). The germline V and J ends were trimmed by 0 bases and 3 bases, with 9 bases remaining between them. This CDR3 region has 14 residues. In germline, CDR1 is MNHEY, CDR2 SMNVEV (reference sequence).

The V call is TRBV6-5, the J call TRBJ1-3; D gene unclear. The V gene lost 2 bases and the J gene lost 0 bases, with 8 bases spanning the gap. The CDR3 is made up of 15 amino acids. The germline CDR1 and CDR2 sequences are MNHEY and SVGAGI. The CDR3 loop is CASSYRRFSGNTIYF. CDR3 sequence (DNA): TGTGCCAGCAGTTACAGGCGGTTCTCTGGAAACACCATATATTTT.

The chain has TRBV18 and TRBJ2-7, with D tentatively TRBD2 (6 bases). This CDR3 comprises 13 residues. Trimming left V 3 bases short and J 2 bases short, with 8 bases between. Germline values: CDR1 KGHSH, CDR2 LQKENI. The CDR3 reads CASSPGGTYEQYF. The CDR3 bases are TGTGCCAGCTCACCGGGGGGAACCTACGAGCAGTACTTC.

The V gene is TRBV30, the J gene TRBJ1-2, with D perhaps TRBD1 (6 bases). Trimming took off 0 bases at V and 8 bases at J, with 22 bases between the two ends. This CDR3 spans 16 amino acids. Germline CDR1 GTSNPN, CDR2 SVGIG (reference sequence). CDR3 coding DNA: TGTGCCTGGAGTGTAGGGGGACACCCTGCATACCCGGGCTACACCTTC. Protein product: CAWSVGGHPAYPGYTF.

The gene calls are TRBV18 and TRBJ2-7, with TRBD1 identical over 10 bases. Germline trimming cut 5 bases from V and 5 bases from J; bases unmatched to any gene: 9. Germline V gives CDR1 KGHSH, CDR2 LQKENI. This CDR3 contains 15 residues. In DNA, the CDR3 is TGTGCCAGCTCAGAACCACGGGACAGGGGAGACGAGCAGTACTTC. Its protein is CASSEPRDRGDEQYF.

This clone was picked up one time. The CDR3 is CASSSSGRRYEQYF. Here the CDR3 DNA reads TGTGCCAGCAGCTCGAGCGGGAGGCGGTACGAGCAGTACTTC. The chain is built from TRBV28 and TRBJ2-7; 9 bases match TRBD2. V shed 6 bases and J 4 bases; nucleotides not matched to a gene: 7. Germline V gene data show CDR1 as MDHEN and CDR2 as SYDVKM. The CDR3 is 14 residues long.

The count of this clone is one. The chain carries TRBV6-5 and TRBJ2-1, with TRBD2 matching 13 bases. The CDR3 spans 14 residues. From germline, CDR1 is MNHEY and CDR2 SVGAGI. The V gene end was trimmed by 6 bases and the J gene end by 8 bases; junction bases not matched to a gene: 4. DNA for the CDR3: TGTGCCAGCAGGCGGACTAGCGGGAGAGATGAGCAGTTCTTC. Translating it yields CASRRTSGRDEQFF.

This chain connects TRBV19 to TRBJ1-2; D is unclear. Deletions cut 9 bases from V and 8 bases from J, with 19 bases between. Looked up from germline, CDR1 is LNHDA and CDR2 is SQIVND (reference sequence). The CDR3 spans 13 residues. The CDR3 reads CASSPPVRAGYTF. The CDR3 nucleotides are TGTGCCAGCAGTCCTCCCGTAAGAGCGGGCTACACCTTC.

The chain recombines TRBV30 with TRBJ1-3, with D tentatively TRBD1 (5 bases). Trimming removed 2 bases at V and 4 bases at J, with 12 bases between. The CDR3 extends over 14 amino acids. Looked up from germline, CDR1 is GTSNPN and CDR2 is SVGIG (reference sequence). The CDR3 DNA follows: TGTGCCTGGAGTTTTGGGACTCCGGGAAACACCATATATTTT. Translation gives CAWSFGTPGNTIYF.

This clone has a single count. The chain carries TRBV4-1 and TRBJ2-1; a possible D gene is TRBD1 (6 bases). CDR1 is MGHRA and CDR2 is YSYEKL in the germline V gene. V was shortened by 0 bases and J by 7 bases, with 13 bases between the two germline ends. The CDR3 consists of 15 residues. This CDR3 is CASSQEAPTGNEQFF. The CDR3 DNA reads as TGCGCCAGCAGCCAAGAAGCCCCCACAGGGAATGAGCAGTTCTTC.

This clone came up once. The chain carries TRBV6-5 and TRBJ2-7; D possibly corresponds to TRBD1 (6 bases). In germline, CDR1 is MNHEY, CDR2 SVGAGI. The CDR3 sequence is 13 residues long. V lost 7 bases to trimming and J lost 5 bases, with 15 bases between them. The CDR3 here is CASTVDSNHEQYF. The CDR3 bases are TGTGCCAGCACCGTGGACAGTAACCACGAGCAGTACTTC.

This rearrangement joins TRBV30 to TRBJ2-7, with TRBD2 matching 9 bases. The length of the CDR3 is 15 residues. Germline-derived CDR1 and CDR2 are GTSNPN and SVGIG (reference sequence). The V gene end was trimmed by 6 bases and the J gene end by 7 bases; junction bases not matched to a gene: 16. The CDR3 region is CACRGASGERGEQYF. CDR3 DNA sequence: TGTGCCTGCCGCGGGGCTAGCGGGGAGAGGGGGGAGCAGTACTTC.

The chain recombines TRBV28 with TRBJ1-1, with D unclear. The germline V and J ends were trimmed by 5 bases and 0 bases, with 13 bases remaining between them. The CDR3 runs to 15 residues. CDR1 and CDR2 from the germline V gene are MDHEN and SYDVKM. The CDR3 is CASSPPGPMNTEAFF. CDR3 nucleotides: TGTGCCAGCAGTCCCCCCGGGCCAATGAACACTGAAGCTTTCTTT.

V usage is TRBV18 and J usage is TRBJ2-1; no clear D gene. Trimming took off 3 bases at V and 0 bases at J, with 9 bases between the two ends. Germline V CDR1 and CDR2: KGHSH, LQKENI. The CDR3 consists of 15 residues. The CDR3 loop reads CASSPLASSYNEQFF. In DNA, the CDR3 is TGTGCCAGCTCACCCCTCGCGAGCTCCTACAATGAGCAGTTCTTC.

This clone was seen more than once but under ten times. The chain combines TRBV19 with TRBJ2-1; D possibly corresponds to TRBD2 (6 bases). The CDR3 sequence is 15 residues long. CDR1 is LNHDA and CDR2 is SQIVND in the germline V gene (reference sequence). V was clipped by 5 bases and J by 7 bases, with 18 bases between them. The CDR3 coding sequence is TGTGCCAGTAGTGCCCCGGGACTGAAGGTTAATGAGCAGTTCTTC. Its protein is CASSAPGLKVNEQFF.

The chain has TRBV9 and TRBJ1-5; 8 nucleotides line up with TRBD1. V lost 3 bases to trimming and J lost 0 bases; unmatched junction nucleotides: 2. Germline V CDR1 and CDR2: SGDLS, YYNGEE. The CDR3 length is 15 residues. The CDR3 sequence is CASSAGTGSNQPQHF. The CDR3, as DNA: TGTGCCAGCAGCGCAGGGACAGGTAGCAATCAGCCCCAGCATTTT.

The chain recombines TRBV5-4 with TRBJ2-6; perhaps TRBD2 as D (6 bases). CDR1 and CDR2 (germline): SGHNT, YYREEE (reference sequence). The CDR3 has 15 residues. The ends were cut back, 4 bases at V and 4 bases at J, with 12 bases in the middle. The CDR3 nucleotides are TGTGCCAGCAGCCAGGAGGGGCTCGGGGCCAACGTCCTGACTTTC. Residues: CASSQEGLGANVLTF.

This clone has a single count. The chain's CDR3 is CASSMGTGGRGEQYF. CDR3 sequence (DNA): TGTGCCAGTAGTATGGGGACAGGGGGTAGGGGCGAGCAGTACTTC. This chain connects TRBV19 to TRBJ2-7, with 11 bases lining up with TRBD1. The length of the CDR3 is 15 residues. Unmatched junction bases numbered 7, after V lost 3 bases and J lost 6 bases. CDR1 and CDR2 from the germline V gene are LNHDA and SQIVND (reference sequence).